The text below deals with one T cell receptor (beta chain). V lost 5 bases to trimming and J lost 4 bases, with 9 bases between them. This CDR3 has 13 residues. Germline V CDR1 and CDR2: MNHEY, SMNVEV (reference sequence). With a duration under 2 months, the hyperthyroidism was newly diagnosed in patients aged 18 to 65. Researchers barred patients who had uncontrolled infection, other autoimmune disease, pregnancy or lactation. Researchers amplified the TCR beta CDR3 regions from RNA transcripts. TCR CDR3 regions were first amplified by RT-PCR with HTBI primers. MiXCR, run by TCRdb on the multiplex PCR reads, gives a single entry per CDR3 protein. The sample shows some 380,000 distinct CDR3 sequences, 13% of them seen only once. The source of the sample is a study of T cells in Graves' hyperthyroidism and ophthalmopathy. Study information: Upon initial diagnosis and before any treatment, peripheral blood was collected.

This TCR was sampled from a man aged 25-45 years with Graves' hyperthyroidism that later progressed to Graves' ophthalmopathy. V gene TRBV27 combines with J gene TRBJ1-3; D not resolved. Sequencing was carried out using blood. CDR3 coding DNA: TGTGCCAGCAGTATGGTGGGGGGAAACACCATATATTTT. This gives the protein CASSMVGGNTIYF.